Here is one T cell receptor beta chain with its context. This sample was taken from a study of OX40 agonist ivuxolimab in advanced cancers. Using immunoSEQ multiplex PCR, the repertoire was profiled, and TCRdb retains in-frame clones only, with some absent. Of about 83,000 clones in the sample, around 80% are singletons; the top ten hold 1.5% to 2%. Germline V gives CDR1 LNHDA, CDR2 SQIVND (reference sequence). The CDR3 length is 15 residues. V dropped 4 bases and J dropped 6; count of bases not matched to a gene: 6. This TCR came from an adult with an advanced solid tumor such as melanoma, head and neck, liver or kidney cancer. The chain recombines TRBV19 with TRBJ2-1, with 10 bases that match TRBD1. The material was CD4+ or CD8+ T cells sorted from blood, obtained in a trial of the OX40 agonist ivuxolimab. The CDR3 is CASSRTRTGGNEQFF. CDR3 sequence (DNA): TGTGCCAGTAGTAGGACCAGGACAGGGGGCAATGAGCAGTTCTTC. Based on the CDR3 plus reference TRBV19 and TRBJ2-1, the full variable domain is DGGITQSPKYLFRKEGQNVTLSCEQNLNHDAMYWYRQDPGQGLRLIYYSQIVNDFQKGDIAEGYSVSREKKESFPLTVTSAQKNPTAFYLCASSRTRTGGNEQFFGPGTRLTVL.